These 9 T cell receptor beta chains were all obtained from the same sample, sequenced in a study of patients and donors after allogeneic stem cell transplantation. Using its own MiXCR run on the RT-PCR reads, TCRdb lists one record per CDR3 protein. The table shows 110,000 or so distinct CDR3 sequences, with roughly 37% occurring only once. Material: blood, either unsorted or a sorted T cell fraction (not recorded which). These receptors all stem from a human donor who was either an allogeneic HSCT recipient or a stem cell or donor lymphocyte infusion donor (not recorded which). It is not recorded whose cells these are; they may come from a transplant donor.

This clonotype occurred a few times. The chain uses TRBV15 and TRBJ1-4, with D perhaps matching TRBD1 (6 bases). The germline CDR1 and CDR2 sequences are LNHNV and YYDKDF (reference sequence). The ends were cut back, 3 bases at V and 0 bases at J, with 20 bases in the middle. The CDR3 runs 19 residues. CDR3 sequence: CATSSLPRGTTTTNEKLFF. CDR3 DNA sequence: TGTGCCACCAGCAGCCTTCCAAGGGGGACGACGACAACTAATGAAAAACTGTTTTTT.

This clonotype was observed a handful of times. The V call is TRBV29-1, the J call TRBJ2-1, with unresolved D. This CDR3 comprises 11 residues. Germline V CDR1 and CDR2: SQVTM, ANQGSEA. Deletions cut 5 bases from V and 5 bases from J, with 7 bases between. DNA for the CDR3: TGCAGCGTTAGCAACAACAATGAGCAGTTCTTC. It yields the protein CSVSNNNEQFF.

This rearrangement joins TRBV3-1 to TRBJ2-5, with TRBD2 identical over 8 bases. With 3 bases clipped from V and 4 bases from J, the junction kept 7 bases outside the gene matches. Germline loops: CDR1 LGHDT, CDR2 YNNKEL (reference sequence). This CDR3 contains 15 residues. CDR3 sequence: CASSQSGRGSETQYF. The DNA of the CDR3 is TGTGCCAGCAGCCAGAGCGGGAGAGGTTCAGAGACCCAGTACTTC.

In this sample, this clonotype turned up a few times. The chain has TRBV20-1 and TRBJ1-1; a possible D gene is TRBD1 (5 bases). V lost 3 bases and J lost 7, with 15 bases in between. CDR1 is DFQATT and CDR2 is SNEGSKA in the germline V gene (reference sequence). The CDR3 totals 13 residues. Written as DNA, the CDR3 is TGCAGTGCTAGTGTCATCATCGGACATGAAGCTTTCTTT. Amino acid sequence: CSASVIIGHEAFF.

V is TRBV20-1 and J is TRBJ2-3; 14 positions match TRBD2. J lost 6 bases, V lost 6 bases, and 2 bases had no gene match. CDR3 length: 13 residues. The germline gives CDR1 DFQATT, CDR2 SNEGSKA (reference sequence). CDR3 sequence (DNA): TGCAGTGCGAGACTAGCGGGAGGGGATACGCAGTATTTT. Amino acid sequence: CSARLAGGDTQYF.

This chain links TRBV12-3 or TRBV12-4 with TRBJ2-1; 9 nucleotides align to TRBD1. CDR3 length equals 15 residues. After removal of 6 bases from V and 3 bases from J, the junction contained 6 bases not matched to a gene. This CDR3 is CASRAGQGFYNEQFF. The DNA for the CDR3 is TGTGCCAGCAGAGCCGGACAGGGGTTCTACAATGAGCAGTTCTTC.

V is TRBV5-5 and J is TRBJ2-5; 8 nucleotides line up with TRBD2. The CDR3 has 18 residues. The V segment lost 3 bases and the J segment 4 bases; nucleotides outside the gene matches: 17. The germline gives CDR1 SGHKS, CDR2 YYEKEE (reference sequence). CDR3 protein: CASSSGISGTRKGETQYF. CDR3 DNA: TGTGCCAGCAGCTCGGGGATTTCCGGGACTAGGAAAGGAGAGACCCAGTACTTC. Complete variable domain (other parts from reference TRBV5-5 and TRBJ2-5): DAGVTQSPTHLIKTRGQQVTLRCSPISGHKSVSWYQQVLGQGPQFIFQYYEKEERGRGNFPDRFSARQFPNYSSELNVNALLLGDSALYLCASSSGISGTRKGETQYFGPGTRLLVL.

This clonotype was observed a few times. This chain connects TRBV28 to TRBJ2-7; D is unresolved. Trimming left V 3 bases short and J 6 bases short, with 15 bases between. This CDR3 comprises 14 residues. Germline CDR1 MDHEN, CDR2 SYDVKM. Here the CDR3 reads CASSLVRRAVEQYF. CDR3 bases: TGTGCCAGCAGTTTGGTTAGGCGAGCTGTCGAGCAGTACTTC.

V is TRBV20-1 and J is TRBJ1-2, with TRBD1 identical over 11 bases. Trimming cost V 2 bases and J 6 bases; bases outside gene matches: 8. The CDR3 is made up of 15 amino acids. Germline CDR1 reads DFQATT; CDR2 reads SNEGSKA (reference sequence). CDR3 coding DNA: TGCAGTGCTAGACTAACCGGGACAGGGGGTAATGGCTACACCTTC. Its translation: CSARLTGTGGNGYTF.